The present T cell receptor (beta chain) was sequenced within a study of T cells after yellow fever vaccination. For the study at large: In the case of low-cell-number fractions, SMART-Seq v4 Ultra Low Input was used for preparation. Study-wide findings and caveats: A weaker secondary response peaked on day 5, the primary on day 15. The CD4 and CD8 compartments had a small share of their clonotypes in common. Post-booster repertoires contained most primary-vaccination clones again (roughly 96% CD4, around 88% CD8).

Germline lookup yields CDR1 SGHNT and CDR2 YYREEE (reference sequence). V gave up 2 bases and J gave up 3 bases; unmatched junction bases: 4. The CDR3 is made up of 15 amino acids. As concerns this clonotype: Its specificity is not known.

Via MiXCR, TCRdb re-called the 5' RACE reads, giving one row per CDR3 protein. This table has a few hundred thousand distinct CDR3 sequences, around 6.8% appearing once. This TCR was recovered from a man between 18 and 35 years old who received the YFV17D yellow fever vaccine. The chain is built from TRBV5-4 and TRBJ1-1; TRBD1 aligns across 10 bases. Sequenced material: PBMCs, taken around 45 days after the first yellow fever vaccination. CDR3 sequence: CASSFPGTGDTEAFF. The CDR3 region has the DNA TGTGCCAGCAGCTTTCCCGGGACAGGGGACACTGAAGCTTTCTTT. Using reference TRBV5-4 and TRBJ1-1 for the parts outside the CDR3, the full variable domain is ETGVTQSPTHLIKTRGQQVTLRCSSQSGHNTVSWYQQALGQGPQFIFQYYREEENGRGNFPPRFSGLQFPNYSSELNVNALELDDSALYLCASSFPGTGDTEAFFGQGTRLTVV.